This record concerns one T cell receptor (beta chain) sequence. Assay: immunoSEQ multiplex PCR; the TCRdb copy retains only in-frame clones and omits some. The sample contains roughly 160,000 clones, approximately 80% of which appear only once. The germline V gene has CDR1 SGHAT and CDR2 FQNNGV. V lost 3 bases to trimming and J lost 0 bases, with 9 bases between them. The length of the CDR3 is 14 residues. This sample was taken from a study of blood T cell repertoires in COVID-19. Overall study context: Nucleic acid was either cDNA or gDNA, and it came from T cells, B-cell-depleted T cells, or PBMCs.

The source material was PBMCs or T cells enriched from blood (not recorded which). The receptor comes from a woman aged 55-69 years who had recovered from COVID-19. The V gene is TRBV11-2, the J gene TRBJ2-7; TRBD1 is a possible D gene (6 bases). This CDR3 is CASSFLGASYEQYF. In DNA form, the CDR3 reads TGTGCCAGCAGCTTTTTGGGGGCCTCCTACGAGCAGTACTTC.